Listed below are T cell receptor beta chains from one sample, sequenced in a study of beta chain features in type 1 diabetes. Generated by immunoSEQ multiplex PCR, the TCRdb table keeps only in-frame clones and is missing some. Of approximately 150,000 clones in the sample, about 10% are singletons; the top ten hold about 1.3%. The sequenced sample was naive CD4+ T cells from blood. The receptors originated from a man between 18 and 35 years old in good health. Each CDR3 is given with its conserved first and last residue. D genes are given only for firm matches. Not all rows give a size; the values are once, few, many and, for expanded clones, a class.

>TRBV7-8|TRBD1|few|TRBJ1-5
CASTGDRHQPQHF
TGTGCCAGCACCGGGGACAGACATCAGCCCCAGCATTTT
>TRBV7-8|TRBD1|.|TRBJ2-7
CASSTQGASYEQYF
TGTGCCAGCTCAACACAGGGGGCGTCCTACGAGCAGTACTTC
>TRBV9|.|.|TRBJ1-3
CASSPDGEYGVSGNTIYF
TGTGCCAGCAGCCCCGACGGGGAGTACGGGGTCTCTGGAAACACCATATATTTT
>TRBV4-1|.|.|TRBJ1-2
CASSQVAGKGYGYTF
TGCGCCAGCAGCCAAGTTGCGGGGAAGGGCTATGGCTACACCTTC
>TRBV29-1|.|many|TRBJ1-2
CSVRSYGYTF
TGCAGCGTGCGATCCTATGGCTACACCTTC
>TRBV30|TRBD2|few|TRBJ2-7
CAWTGTSDEQYF
TGTGCCTGGACCGGGACTAGCGACGAGCAGTACTTC
>TRBV19|TRBD2|few|TRBJ2-7
CASSTTTSGAYEQYF
TGTGCCAGTAGTACAACGACTAGCGGGGCTTACGAGCAGTACTTC
>TRBV28|.|few|TRBJ2-7
CASSFGHPPDEQYF
TGTGCCAGCAGTTTTGGACACCCACCGGACGAGCAGTACTTC
>TRBV19|TRBD2|.|TRBJ2-1
CASSFKTSGGAEDEQFF
TGTGCCAGTAGTTTCAAGACTAGCGGGGGGGCCGAGGATGAGCAGTTCTTC
>TRBV7-8|TRBD2|.|TRBJ2-2
CASSLASSGVVGELFF
TGTGCCAGCAGCTTAGCCTCTAGCGGGGTGGTCGGGGAGCTGTTTTTT
>TRBV28|TRBD1|.|TRBJ2-7
CASETGTDEQYF
TGTGCCAGCGAGACAGGGACGGACGAGCAGTACTTC
>TRBV4-1|TRBD1|.|TRBJ1-5
CASSRTDRGRGQPQHF
TGCGCCAGCAGCCGGACCGACAGGGGGCGCGGTCAGCCCCAGCATTTT
>TRBV7-2|.|many|TRBJ2-1
CASSLQEATYNEQFF
TGTGCCAGCAGCTTACAGGAGGCCACCTACAATGAGCAGTTCTTC
>TRBV5-4|TRBD1|.|TRBJ2-3
CASSARDRFTDTQYF
TGTGCCAGCAGCGCCCGGGACAGGTTCACAGATACGCAGTATTTT
>TRBV19|TRBD2|few|TRBJ2-1
CASRGLAGGNEQFF
TGTGCCAGTAGGGGACTAGCGGGGGGCAATGAGCAGTTCTTC
>TRBV7-6|TRBD1|.|TRBJ1-1
CASSLTGGNTEAFF
TGTGCCAGCAGCTTGACAGGGGGCAACACTGAAGCTTTCTTT
>TRBV29-1|.|.|TRBJ1-5
CSVVSGNQPQHF
TGCAGCGTTGTATCAGGGAATCAGCCCCAGCATTTT
>TRBV7-2|.|.|TRBJ1-1
CASSYTPGEAFF
TGTGCCAGCAGCTATACACCAGGGGAAGCTTTCTTT
>TRBV19|.|few|TRBJ2-4
CASSSRDIAKNIQYF
TGTGCCAGTAGCTCCAGGGATATAGCCAAAAACATTCAGTACTTC
>TRBV30|.|few|TRBJ1-2
CAWSRGQPKDYGYTF
TGTGCCTGGAGTAGGGGCCAACCAAAGGACTATGGCTACACCTTC
>TRBV6-5|TRBD1|few|TRBJ2-7
CASSGGQGAGEQYF
TGTGCCAGCAGTGGTGGACAGGGGGCGGGAGAGCAGTACTTC
>TRBV13|TRBD2|.|TRBJ2-3
CASSPYWRGGQDTQYF
TGTGCCAGCAGCCCCTATTGGCGGGGGGGCCAAGATACGCAGTATTTT
>TRBV19|.|few|TRBJ2-5
CASSSRSSGQETQYF
TGTGCCAGTAGTTCCCGTAGTAGCGGCCAAGAGACCCAGTACTTC
>TRBV7-2|TRBD1|.|TRBJ2-2
CASSSTGGGGELFF
TGTGCCAGCAGCTCCACAGGGGGCGGCGGGGAGCTGTTTTTT
>TRBV28|TRBD1|few|TRBJ1-2
CASSTHGTGGYGYTF
TGTGCCAGCAGTACCCACGGGACAGGCGGCTATGGCTACACCTTC
>TRBV11-2|TRBD1|.|TRBJ2-7
CASSPRGGRGPETTYEQYF
TGTGCCAGCAGCCCGAGGGGCGGCAGGGGGCCGGAGACTACTTACGAGCAGTACTTC
>TRBV7-3|.|.|TRBJ2-5
CASSRAAGETQYF
TGTGCCAGCAGTAGAGCAGCCGGGGAGACCCAGTACTTC
>TRBV6-5|.|few|TRBJ2-7
CASSYGSLNEQYF
TGTGCCAGCAGTTATGGGAGTTTAAACGAGCAGTACTTC
>TRBV2|.|few|TRBJ1-5
CASTPEQGPPQHF
TGTGCCAGCACCCCGGAACAGGGCCCCCCCCAGCATTTT
>TRBV6-5|.|many|TRBJ1-2
CASGSRENYGYTF
TGTGCCAGCGGCTCACGGGAAAACTATGGCTACACCTTC
>TRBV2|.|many|TRBJ1-6
CASGGVSPLHF
TGTGCCAGCGGAGGGGTTTCACCCCTCCACTTT
>TRBV15|.|.|TRBJ2-1
CATSRDLAPYNEQFF
TGTGCCACCAGCAGGGACTTGGCCCCCTACAATGAGCAGTTCTTC
>TRBV2|.|.|TRBJ2-3
CASSDRFSYTQYF
TGTGCCAGCAGTGACCGGTTTTCATATACGCAGTATTTT
>TRBV5-1|TRBD1|.|TRBJ1-1
CASSWDKQGTEAFF
TGCGCCAGCAGCTGGGATAAACAGGGGACTGAAGCTTTCTTT
>TRBV5-1|TRBD1|few|TRBJ2-3
CASSPGQGATDTQYF
TGCGCCAGCAGCCCGGGACAGGGGGCCACAGATACGCAGTATTTT